This TCR beta chain came from a study of shared clonotypes between healthy human individuals. All the donors were Caucasian adults who lived in Nashville, Tennessee. Both subsets, CD45RA+ naive and CD45RA-negative memory, were split from the CD4+ cells. Overall study results and limits: The study found lower generation probabilities in non-shared clonotypes than in those shared by all four donors.

Worth noting for this clone: Its antigen is currently unknown.

Generated by immunoSEQ multiplex PCR, the TCRdb table keeps only in-frame clones and is missing some. This table holds over a million clones, about 76% found once. The CDR3 totals 14 residues. V lost 3 bases, J lost 9 bases, and 17 bases lay in between. Germline V CDR1 and CDR2: SGHDN, FVKESK. The rearrangement uses TRBV14 and TRBJ1-1, with D perhaps TRBD1 (5 bases). This sequence was found in a young man in good health. Sequencing was done on a sample of memory CD4+ T cells sorted from blood. The sample's subset: CD45RA-negative fraction. The CDR3 loop is CASSHLGGTQKAFF. CDR3 DNA: TGTGCCAGCAGCCACCTCGGGGGGACCCAAAAAGCTTTCTTT.